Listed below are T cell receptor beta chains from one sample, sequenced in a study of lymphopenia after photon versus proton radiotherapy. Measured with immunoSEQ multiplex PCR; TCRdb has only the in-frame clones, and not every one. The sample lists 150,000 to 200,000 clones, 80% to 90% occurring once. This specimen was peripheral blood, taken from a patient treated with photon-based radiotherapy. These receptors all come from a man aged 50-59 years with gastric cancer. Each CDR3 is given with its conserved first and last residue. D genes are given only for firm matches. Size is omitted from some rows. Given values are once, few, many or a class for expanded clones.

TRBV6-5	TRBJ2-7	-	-	CASSSVPGGGGTEQYF	TGTGCCAGCAGTTCGGTCCCCGGGGGAGGGGGAACGGAGCAGTACTTC
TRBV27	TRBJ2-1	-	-	CASSFLEVNNEQFF	TGTGCCAGCAGTTTTTTAGAGGTCAACAATGAGCAGTTCTTC
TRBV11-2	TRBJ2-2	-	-	CASSPGRGKWAGELFF	TGTGCCAGCAGCCCGGGAAGGGGCAAATGGGCCGGGGAGCTGTTTTTT
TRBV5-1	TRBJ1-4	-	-	CASSLGGFSSYPNEKLFF	TGCGCCAGCAGCTTGGGGGGTTTTTCATCTTACCCTAATGAAAAACTGTTTTTT
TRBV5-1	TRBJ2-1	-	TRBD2	CASSLEKREVNEQFF	TGCGCCAGCAGCTTGGAGAAGCGGGAGGTGAATGAGCAGTTCTTC
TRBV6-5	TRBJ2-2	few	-	CASGEVALLTGELFF	TGTGCCAGCGGGGAGGTGGCACTATTAACCGGGGAGCTGTTTTTT
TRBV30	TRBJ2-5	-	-	CAWRAAGETQYF	TGTGCCTGGCGAGCGGCAGGAGAGACCCAGTACTTC
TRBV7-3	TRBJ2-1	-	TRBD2	CASSLSPSGRLVEQFF	TGTGCCAGCAGCTTAAGTCCCAGCGGGAGGTTGGTTGAGCAGTTCTTC
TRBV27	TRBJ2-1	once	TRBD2	CASGLAGLPNEQFF	TGTGCCAGCGGACTAGCGGGCCTTCCCAATGAGCAGTTCTTC
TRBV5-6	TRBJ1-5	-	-	CASSIGINQPQHF	TGTGCCAGCAGCATCGGGATCAATCAGCCCCAGCATTTT
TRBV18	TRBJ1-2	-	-	CASSHRTELYGYTF	TGTGCCAGCTCCCACAGAACAGAGCTCTATGGCTACACCTTC
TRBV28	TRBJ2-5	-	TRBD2	CASSPQGLVGETQYF	TGTGCCAGCAGTCCCCAGGGACTAGTAGGGGAGACCCAGTACTTC
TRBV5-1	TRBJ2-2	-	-	CASSLGRGDGELFF	TGCGCCAGCAGTTTGGGAAGGGGAGACGGGGAGCTGTTTTTT
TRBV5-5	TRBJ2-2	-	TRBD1	CASSFGQGATAGELFF	TGTGCCAGCAGCTTCGGACAGGGGGCCACGGCCGGGGAGCTGTTTTTT
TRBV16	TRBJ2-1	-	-	CASSQWGADEQFF	TGTGCCAGCAGCCAATGGGGGGCGGATGAGCAGTTCTTC
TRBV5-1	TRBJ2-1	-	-	CASSLRLYNEQFF	TGCGCCAGCAGCTTGCGCCTCTACAATGAGCAGTTCTTC
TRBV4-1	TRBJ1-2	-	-	CASSQDSALNYGYTF	TGCGCCAGCAGCCAAGATTCGGCCTTAAACTATGGCTACACCTTC
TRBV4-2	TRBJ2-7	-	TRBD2	CASSQEGGIPSGTYEQYF	TGTGCCAGCAGCCAAGAAGGGGGTATACCTAGCGGGACCTACGAGCAGTACTTC
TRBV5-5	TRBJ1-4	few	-	CASSLGSEKLFF	TGTGCCAGCAGCTTGGGGAGTGAAAAACTGTTTTTT
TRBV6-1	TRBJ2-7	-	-	CASSEGGRVVYEQYF	TGTGCCAGCAGTGAAGGGGGCAGGGTGGTGTACGAGCAGTACTTC
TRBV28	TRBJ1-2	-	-	CASEDTYENGYTF	TGTGCCAGCGAGGACACCTACGAGAATGGCTACACCTTC
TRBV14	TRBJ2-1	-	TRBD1	CASSPPQRTGINNEQFF	TGTGCCAGCAGCCCCCCGCAGAGGACAGGGATAAACAATGAGCAGTTCTTC
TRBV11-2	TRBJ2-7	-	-	CASSLIQGLLYEQYF	TGTGCCAGCAGCTTAATACAGGGTCTCCTCTACGAGCAGTACTTC
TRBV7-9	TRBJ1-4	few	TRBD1	CASSLAGGQHEKLFF	TGTGCCAGCAGCTTAGCGGGGGGACAGCATGAAAAACTGTTTTTT
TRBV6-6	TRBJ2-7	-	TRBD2	CASRTSGRMGEQYF	TGTGCCAGCAGGACTAGCGGGAGAATGGGCGAGCAGTACTTC
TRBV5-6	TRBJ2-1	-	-	CASSWGRGEQFF	TGTGCCAGCAGCTGGGGACGGGGCGAGCAGTTCTTC
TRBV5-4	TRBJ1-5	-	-	CASSIENQPQHF	TGTGCCAGCAGCATAGAGAATCAGCCCCAGCATTTT
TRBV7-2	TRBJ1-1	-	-	CASSLRAVNTEAFF	TGTGCCAGCAGCTTAAGGGCGGTGAACACTGAAGCTTTCTTT
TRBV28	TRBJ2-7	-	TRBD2	CASRQPIAGSYEQYF	TGTGCCAGCAGACAACCTATAGCGGGAAGTTACGAGCAGTACTTC
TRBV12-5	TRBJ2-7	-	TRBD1	CASGLGQGLDEQYF	TGTGCTAGTGGTTTGGGACAGGGGCTCGACGAGCAGTACTTC
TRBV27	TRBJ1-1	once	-	CASSLGVGTEAFF	TGTGCCAGCAGTTTAGGAGTAGGGACTGAAGCTTTCTTT
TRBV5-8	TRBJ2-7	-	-	CASMTFSHYEQYF	TGTGCCAGCATGACCTTTTCCCATTACGAGCAGTACTTC
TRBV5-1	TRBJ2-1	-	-	CASRGVYNEQFF	TGCGCCAGCAGAGGGGTTTACAATGAGCAGTTCTTC
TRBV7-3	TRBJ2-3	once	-	CASSLQSSTDTQYF	TGTGCCAGCAGCTTACAGTCTAGCACAGATACGCAGTATTTT
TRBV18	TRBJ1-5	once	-	CASSPVTTTSNQPQHF	TGTGCCAGCTCACCAGTGACAACGACTAGCAATCAGCCCCAGCATTTT
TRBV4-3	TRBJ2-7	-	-	CASSQGYGGAYEQYF	TGCGCCAGCAGCCAGGGATACGGTGGCGCCTACGAGCAGTACTTC
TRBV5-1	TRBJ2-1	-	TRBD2	CASSLGREGEQFF	TGCGCCAGCAGCTTGGGGCGGGAGGGTGAGCAGTTCTTC
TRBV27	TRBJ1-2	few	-	CASSSAVRNYGYTF	TGTGCCAGCAGTTCGGCCGTCCGTAACTATGGCTACACCTTC
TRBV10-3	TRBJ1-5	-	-	CAISERQPQHF	TGTGCCATCAGTGAGCGTCAGCCCCAGCATTTT
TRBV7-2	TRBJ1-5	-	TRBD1	CASSPAGTVNQPQHF	TGTGCCAGCAGCCCCGCCGGGACAGTCAATCAGCCCCAGCATTTT
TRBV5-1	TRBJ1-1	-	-	CASSMGPRDRSNTEAFF	TGCGCCAGCAGCATGGGGCCTAGGGACCGATCGAACACTGAAGCTTTCTTT
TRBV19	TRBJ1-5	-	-	CASSGWKNQLHF	TGTGCCAGTAGTGGGTGGAAGAATCAGCTGCATTTT
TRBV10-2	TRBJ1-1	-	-	CATKGSQNTEAFF	TGCGCAACTAAGGGAAGCCAAAACACTGAAGCTTTCTTT
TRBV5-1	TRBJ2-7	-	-	CASSLAISGVPYEQYF	TGCGCCAGCAGCTTGGCCATTAGCGGAGTTCCTTACGAGCAGTACTTC
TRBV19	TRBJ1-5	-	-	CASSIPGTPDQPQHF	TGTGCCAGTAGTATTCCCGGGACACCCGATCAGCCCCAGCATTTT
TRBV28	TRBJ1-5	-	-	CASSYLTKGSNQPQHF	TGTGCCAGCAGTTACCTAACAAAAGGGAGCAATCAGCCCCAGCATTTT
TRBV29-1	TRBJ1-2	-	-	CSVEPGLYGYTF	TGCAGCGTTGAGCCGGGACTCTATGGCTACACCTTC
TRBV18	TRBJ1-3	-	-	CASSPRAGTHGNTIYF	TGTGCCAGCTCACCACGGGCAGGGACTCATGGAAACACCATATATTTT
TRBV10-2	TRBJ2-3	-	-	CASSDLVGSASTDTQYF	TGCGCCAGCAGTGATTTAGTAGGGAGTGCTAGCACAGATACGCAGTATTTT
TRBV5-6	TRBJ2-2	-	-	CASSSLGTLDGGELFF	TGTGCCAGCAGCTCCTTGGGGACCCTCGACGGCGGGGAGCTGTTTTTT
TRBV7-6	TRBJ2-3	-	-	CASSLDPNTDTQYF	TGTGCCAGCAGCTTAGACCCTAACACAGATACGCAGTATTTT
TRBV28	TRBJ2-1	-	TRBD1	CASSLGDRVYGNEQFF	TGTGCCAGCAGTTTAGGGGACAGGGTGTACGGAAATGAGCAGTTCTTC
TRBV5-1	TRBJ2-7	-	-	CASSPRDTRSYEQYF	TGCGCCAGCAGCCCCCGGGACACCCGCTCCTACGAGCAGTACTTC
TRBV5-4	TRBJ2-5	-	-	CASSLTVQETQYF	TGTGCCAGCAGCTTGACAGTGCAAGAGACCCAGTACTTC
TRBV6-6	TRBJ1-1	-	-	CASSPGQPRAFF	TGTGCCAGCAGCCCCGGACAGCCGAGGGCTTTCTTT
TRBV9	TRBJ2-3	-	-	CASSIRDGGTDTQYF	TGTGCCAGCAGCATCCGGGACGGAGGCACAGATACGCAGTATTTT
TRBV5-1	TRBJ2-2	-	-	CASSFGALSSGELFF	TGCGCCAGCAGCTTCGGGGCTCTCAGTTCCGGGGAGCTGTTTTTT
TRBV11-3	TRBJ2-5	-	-	CASSRHPTETQYF	TGTGCCAGCAGCAGGCATCCCACAGAGACCCAGTACTTC
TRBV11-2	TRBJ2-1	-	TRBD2	CASSLEGTSGRFEQFF	TGTGCCAGCAGCTTAGAGGGGACTAGCGGGAGGTTTGAGCAGTTCTTC
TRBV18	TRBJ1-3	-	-	CASSPIWGLQGNTIYF	TGTGCCAGCTCACCGATATGGGGGCTTCAAGGCAACACCATATATTTT